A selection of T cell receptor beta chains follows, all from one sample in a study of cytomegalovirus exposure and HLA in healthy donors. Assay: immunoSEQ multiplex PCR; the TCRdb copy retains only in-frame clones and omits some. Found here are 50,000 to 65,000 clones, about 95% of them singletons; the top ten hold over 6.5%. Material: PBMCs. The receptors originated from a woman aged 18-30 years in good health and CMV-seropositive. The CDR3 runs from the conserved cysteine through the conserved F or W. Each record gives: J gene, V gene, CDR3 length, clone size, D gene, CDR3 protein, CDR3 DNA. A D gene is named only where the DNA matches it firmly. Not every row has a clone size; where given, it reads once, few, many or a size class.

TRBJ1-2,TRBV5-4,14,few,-,CASSSEGELYGYTF,TGTGCCAGCAGCTCTGAGGGGGAATTGTATGGCTACACCTTC
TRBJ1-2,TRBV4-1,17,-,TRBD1,CASSQTGQGAQNYGYTF,TGCGCCAGCAGCCAAACGGGACAGGGGGCGCAAAACTATGGCTACACCTTC
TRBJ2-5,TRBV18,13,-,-,CASSPGVRETQYF,TGTGCCAGCTCACCGGGCGTCCGAGAGACCCAGTACTTC
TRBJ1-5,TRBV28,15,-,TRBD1,CASSLSGQANQPQHF,TGTGCCAGCAGTTTATCGGGACAGGCGAATCAGCCCCAGCATTTT
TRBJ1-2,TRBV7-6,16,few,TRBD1,CASSLLTGGADYGYTF,TGTGCCAGCAGCTTACTTACAGGGGGCGCCGACTATGGCTACACCTTC
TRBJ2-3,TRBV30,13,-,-,CASSGLGTDTQYF,TGTGCCTCGAGCGGGTTGGGCACAGATACGCAGTATTTT
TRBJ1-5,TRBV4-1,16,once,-,CASSPSDTNSNQPQHF,TGCGCCAGCAGCCCTTCCGACACCAATAGCAATCAGCCCCAGCATTTT
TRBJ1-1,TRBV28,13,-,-,CASGGGDHTEAFF,TGTGCCAGCGGCGGGGGGGACCACACTGAAGCTTTCTTT
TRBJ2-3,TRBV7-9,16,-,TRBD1,CASSYGQGISTDTQYF,TGTGCCAGCAGCTACGGACAGGGGATTAGCACAGATACGCAGTATTTT
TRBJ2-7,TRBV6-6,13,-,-,CASSYSTSYEQYF,TGTGCCAGCAGTTACTCGACTTCATACGAGCAGTACTTC
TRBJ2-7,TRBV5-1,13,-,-,CASSFTGNYEQYF,TGCGCCAGCAGCTTTACAGGGAACTACGAGCAGTACTTC
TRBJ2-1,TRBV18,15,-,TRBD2,CASSPGGGPLNEQFF,TGTGCCAGCTCACCGGGCGGGGGGCCTCTCAATGAGCAGTTCTTC
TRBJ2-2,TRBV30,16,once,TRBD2,CAWITSGRKDTGELFF,TGTGCCTGGATAACTAGCGGGAGGAAGGACACCGGGGAGCTGTTTTTT
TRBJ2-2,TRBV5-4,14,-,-,CASSFLWNTGELFF,TGTGCCAGCAGCTTCTTGTGGAACACCGGGGAGCTGTTTTTT
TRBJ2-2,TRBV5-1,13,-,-,CASSLEGGGELFF,TGCGCCAGCAGCTTGGAGGGAGGCGGGGAGCTGTTTTTT
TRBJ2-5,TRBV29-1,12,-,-,CSSGRRGETQYF,TGCAGCTCGGGTCGCCGCGGGGAGACCCAGTACTTC
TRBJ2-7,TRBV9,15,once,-,CASSAGDRLGVEQYF,TGTGCCAGCAGCGCCGGAGATCGGCTAGGTGTCGAGCAGTACTTC
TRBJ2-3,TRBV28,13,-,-,CASARANTDTQYF,TGTGCCAGCGCCCGTGCTAACACAGATACGCAGTATTTT